Listed below are T cell receptor beta chains from one sample, sequenced in a study of shared clonotypes between healthy human individuals. Measured with immunoSEQ multiplex PCR; TCRdb has only the in-frame clones, and not every one. This table holds more than 2 million clones, roughly 94% found once. Material: naive CD4+ T cells sorted from blood. Receptors originate from a man aged 18 to 29 in good health. The CDR3 runs from the conserved cysteine through the conserved F or W. D genes are given only for firm matches. Rows may omit the clone size; those that give it use once, few, many or a size class.

clone size	V gene	J gene	D gene	CDR3 protein	CDR3 DNA
-	TRBV20-1	TRBJ1-2	TRBD1	CSATGQGSYTF	TGCAGTGCAACCGGACAGGGGAGCTACACCTTC
-	TRBV7-9	TRBJ2-1	TRBD2	CASSLKAGGGIYNEQFF	TGTGCCAGCAGCTTAAAAGCGGGGGGAGGGATTTACAATGAGCAGTTCTTC
-	TRBV18	TRBJ2-3	-	CASSLGTDTQYF	TGTGCCAGCTCACTGGGCACAGATACGCAGTATTTT
-	TRBV5-1	TRBJ2-1	TRBD2	CASNPLGLARNEQFF	TGCGCCAGCAACCCCCTGGGACTAGCGCGCAATGAGCAGTTCTTC
-	TRBV7-2	TRBJ2-7	TRBD2	CASSLLRPRGVYEQYF	TGTGCCAGCAGCTTACTCCGACCCCGGGGGGTCTACGAGCAGTACTTC
-	TRBV11-2	TRBJ2-2	TRBD1	CASSLLPGQGVTGELFF	TGTGCCAGCAGCCTACTCCCGGGACAGGGGGTAACAGGGGAGCTGTTTTTT
-	TRBV10-3	TRBJ1-5	-	CAISDPGVGGQPQHF	TGTGCCATCAGTGACCCAGGGGTGGGCGGTCAGCCCCAGCATTTT
-	TRBV6-5	TRBJ2-2	TRBD1	CASSYSRGLNTGELFF	TGTGCCAGCAGTTACAGTAGGGGGCTTAACACCGGGGAGCTGTTTTTT
-	TRBV18	TRBJ2-5	TRBD2	CASSPPAAGLEETQYF	TGTGCCAGCTCACCACCTGCTGCCGGACTAGAGGAGACCCAGTACTTC
-	TRBV4-1	TRBJ2-7	TRBD2	CASSHLGLAGDEQYF	TGCGCCAGCAGCCACTTGGGGCTAGCGGGAGACGAGCAGTACTTC
-	TRBV5-1	TRBJ1-4	-	CASSLESPDEKLFF	TGCGCCAGCAGCTTGGAGTCTCCCGACGAAAAACTGTTTTTT
-	TRBV30	TRBJ1-5	TRBD1	CAWSTTGVRVGQPQHF	TGTGCCTGGAGTACGACAGGGGTCCGAGTGGGACAGCCCCAGCATTTT
-	TRBV2	TRBJ2-2	-	CASSSDRATGELFF	TGTGCCAGCAGTTCGGACAGAGCCACCGGGGAGCTGTTTTTT
-	TRBV9	TRBJ2-3	-	CASSVRQTDTQYF	TGTGCCAGCAGCGTCCGACAAACAGATACGCAGTATTTT
-	TRBV13	TRBJ1-1	-	CASSGSMGTEAFF	TGTGCCAGCAGCGGGTCTATGGGGACTGAAGCTTTCTTT
once	TRBV7-6	TRBJ1-5	-	CASSLAQGGNQPQHF	TGTGCCAGCAGCTTAGCACAGGGCGGCAATCAGCCCCAGCATTTT
-	TRBV28	TRBJ1-6	-	CASSTSQGPNSPLHF	TGTGCCAGCAGTACTTCACAGGGACCGAATTCACCCCTCCACTTT
-	TRBV7-9	TRBJ1-2	TRBD1	CASSSQGKYNYGYTF	TGTGCCAGCAGCTCACAGGGGAAATACAACTATGGCTACACCTTC
-	TRBV10-1	TRBJ2-4	-	CAATAIQYF	TGCGCCGCCACAGCAATTCAGTACTTC
-	TRBV30	TRBJ1-2	-	CAWGTLSSGYTF	TGTGCCTGGGGGACGCTTTCTTCCGGCTACACCTTC
once	TRBV7-9	TRBJ2-7	-	CASSLELGQGPYEQYF	TGTGCCAGCAGCTTAGAGTTAGGGCAGGGTCCCTACGAGCAGTACTTC
-	TRBV18	TRBJ2-7	-	CASSPKDRNEQYF	TGTGCCAGCTCGCCTAAGGACAGAAACGAGCAGTACTTC
-	TRBV6-6	TRBJ2-1	TRBD2	CASRSTTRGEQFF	TGTGCCAGCAGATCCACTACGCGGGGGGAGCAGTTCTTC
-	TRBV18	TRBJ1-5	TRBD1	CASSPLAGQVDQPQHF	TGTGCCAGCTCACCCCTCGCGGGACAGGTGGATCAGCCCCAGCATTTT
-	TRBV19	TRBJ1-2	TRBD1	CASRAQGWNGYTF	TGTGCCAGTAGGGCACAGGGGTGGAATGGCTACACCTTC
-	TRBV5-6	TRBJ2-2	-	CASSLVGPDTGELFF	TGTGCCAGCAGCTTGGTGGGACCGGACACCGGGGAGCTGTTTTTT
-	TRBV6-5	TRBJ1-4	TRBD1	CASSFRQGITNEKLFF	TGTGCCAGCAGTTTCCGACAGGGGATCACTAATGAAAAACTGTTTTTT
-	TRBV5-6	TRBJ2-7	-	CASSRGTSYEQYF	TGTGCCAGCAGCCGCGGGACCTCCTACGAGCAGTACTTC
once	TRBV7-2	TRBJ2-1	-	CASSLVKLGEQFF	TGTGCCAGCAGCTTAGTAAAATTAGGTGAGCAGTTCTTC
-	TRBV6-6	TRBJ2-2	-	CASSSGQPNTGELFF	TGTGCCAGCAGTTCCGGACAGCCGAACACCGGGGAGCTGTTTTTT
-	TRBV9	TRBJ1-2	TRBD1	CASSDRDRYYGYTF	TGTGCCAGCAGCGACCGGGACAGATACTATGGCTACACCTTC
-	TRBV5-1	TRBJ2-1	TRBD2	CASSFATSAYNEQFF	TGCGCCAGCAGCTTCGCGACTAGCGCTTACAATGAGCAGTTCTTC
-	TRBV5-1	TRBJ2-5	-	CASSPLVGAETQYF	TGCGCCAGCAGCCCCTTGGTCGGGGCAGAGACCCAGTACTTC
-	TRBV11-2	TRBJ2-5	-	CASSLPLKGETQYF	TGTGCCAGCAGCCTCCCTCTTAAGGGGGAGACCCAGTACTTC
many	TRBV7-9	TRBJ1-5	-	CASSSEGENQPQHF	TGTGCCAGCAGCTCGGAGGGGGAGAATCAGCCCCAGCATTTT
-	TRBV5-1	TRBJ2-2	-	CASSLDVIGELFF	TGCGCCAGCAGCTTGGATGTCATCGGGGAGCTGTTTTTT
-	TRBV28	TRBJ2-4	-	CASNNRVTVLAKNIQYF	TGTGCCAGCAATAACCGAGTAACGGTACTAGCCAAAAACATTCAGTACTTC
-	TRBV7-7	TRBJ2-5	-	CASSPWGEETQYF	TGTGCTAGCAGCCCGTGGGGTGAGGAGACCCAGTACTTC
-	TRBV30	TRBJ2-1	-	CAWSVRTAYNEQFF	TGTGCCTGGAGTGTAAGGACTGCCTACAATGAGCAGTTCTTC
-	TRBV5-1	TRBJ2-7	TRBD1	CASSPGQGAYEQYF	TGCGCCAGCAGCCCGGGACAGGGTGCCTACGAGCAGTACTTC
once	TRBV4-1	TRBJ2-5	TRBD2	CASSHFREGETQYF	TGCGCCAGCAGCCACTTCCGGGAGGGAGAGACCCAGTACTTC
-	TRBV2	TRBJ2-7	-	CASSDRTGGSYEQYF	TGTGCCAGCAGTGACAGGACGGGTGGCTCCTACGAGCAGTACTTC
-	TRBV5-1	TRBJ1-1	-	CASSLVKSGPNTEAFF	TGCGCCAGCAGCTTGGTTAAGTCTGGACCGAACACTGAAGCTTTCTTT
once	TRBV10-3	TRBJ2-5	TRBD1	CAISGYRGAGETQYF	TGTGCCATCAGTGGGTACAGGGGGGCAGGGGAGACCCAGTACTTC
-	TRBV10-3	TRBJ1-1	-	CAIRGLGTEAFF	TGTGCCATCAGGGGGCTGGGGACTGAAGCTTTCTTT
-	TRBV9	TRBJ2-3	TRBD2	CASSASGGLGDTQYF	TGTGCCAGCAGCGCTAGCGGGGGCCTAGGAGATACGCAGTATTTT
-	TRBV29-1	TRBJ2-7	-	CSVEVRDEQYF	TGCAGCGTGGAGGTCAGGGACGAGCAGTACTTC
-	TRBV29-1	TRBJ2-5	TRBD1	CSVVDRAQETQYF	TGCAGCGTAGTGGACAGGGCACAAGAGACCCAGTACTTC
-	TRBV28	TRBJ1-3	-	CASNRETNGNTIYF	TGTGCCAGCAACAGGGAAACCAATGGAAACACCATATATTTT
-	TRBV11-3	TRBJ2-7	TRBD2	CASSPPMTSSWQYF	TGTGCCAGCAGCCCTCCCATGACTAGCTCGTGGCAGTACTTC
once	TRBV11-2	TRBJ2-7	TRBD1	CASSPRGHLPYEQYF	TGTGCCAGCAGCCCAAGGGGGCACCTTCCCTACGAGCAGTACTTC
-	TRBV7-2	TRBJ1-6	-	CASSLSGPLFSNSPLHF	TGTGCCAGCAGCTTATCAGGGCCCCTATTTTCTAATTCACCCCTCCACTTT
-	TRBV19	TRBJ2-7	-	CASSTTFTSYEQYF	TGTGCCAGTAGTACGACATTTACCTCCTACGAGCAGTACTTC
-	TRBV5-8	TRBJ2-7	-	CASSLVGDPYEQYF	TGTGCCAGCAGCTTGGTTGGAGACCCCTACGAGCAGTACTTC
once	TRBV29-1	TRBJ2-7	-	CSVVWQGLYEQYF	TGCAGCGTTGTTTGGCAGGGTCTCTACGAGCAGTACTTC